A single sample gave rise to the 4 T cell receptor beta chains below, sequenced in a study of blood T cell repertoires in COVID-19. The table came from immunoSEQ multiplex PCR; TCRdb's copy has only in-frame clones and leaves some out. The top ten clones hold around 13% of a sample with 200,000 or so clones, 80% to 90% of them seen once. Sequencing was performed on peripheral blood. Receptors originate from a human donor in a cohort sampled during active COVID-19.

V and J are TRBV19 and TRBJ2-7, with a tentative D call TRBD2 (5 bases). Trimming took off 7 bases at V and 3 bases at J, with 16 bases between the two ends. Germline CDR1 and CDR2: LNHDA and SQIVND (reference sequence). The CDR3 spans 14 residues. In nucleotides, the CDR3 is TGTGCCAGTAAGTCCGAGGGATCGGACTACGAGCAGTACTTC. Translation: CASKSEGSDYEQYF.

The CDR3 coding sequence is TGTGCCAGCAGCTCTTTAGCGCCCTGGTCGGAGACCCAGTACTTC. Translating gives CASSSLAPWSETQYF. The gene calls are TRBV5-6 and TRBJ2-5, with D tentatively TRBD2 (5 bases). This CDR3 has 15 residues. CDR1 is SGHDT, CDR2 YYEEEE, per germline. Trimming took 3 bases from V and 5 from J, leaving 17 bases between them.

V is TRBV6-6 and J is TRBJ2-7; a possible D gene is TRBD2 (6 bases). The CDR3 sequence is 14 residues long. Germline CDR1 is MNHNY and CDR2 is SVGAGI (reference sequence). Trimming removed 4 bases from V and 2 bases from J, with 12 bases in between. CDR3 nucleotides: TGTGCCAGCAGTTCGGGACTCGCTCCCTACGAGCAGTACTTC. Translation: CASSSGLAPYEQYF.

This clone was detected a few times. This chain connects TRBV5-4 to TRBJ2-2, with D tentatively TRBD2 (5 bases). Germline CDR1 is SGHNT and CDR2 is YYREEE (reference sequence). V dropped 4 bases and J dropped 5 bases, with 15 bases sitting between them. The CDR3 is made up of 15 amino acids. The CDR3 DNA reads TGTGCCAGCAGCCCGCGCGGGTTGGGGACCGGGGAGCTGTTTTTT. The encoded protein is CASSPRGLGTGELFF. The whole variable domain, filled in from reference TRBV5-4 and TRBJ2-2, reads ETGVTQSPTHLIKTRGQQVTLRCSSQSGHNTVSWYQQALGQGPQFIFQYYREEENGRGNFPPRFSGLQFPNYSSELNVNALELDDSALYLCASSPRGLGTGELFFGEGSRLTVL.